The sequence of this TCR beta chain was determined in a study of PD-1 blockade in classical Hodgkin lymphoma. Whole-study findings and limits: The authors have not defined what causes the repertoire differences, possibly disease activity or prior therapy.

Clones were read by immunoSEQ multiplex PCR, and TCRdb kept only the in-frame ones, dropping some. The table includes tens of thousands of clones, roughly nine tenths detected once. Germline CDR1 is GTSNPN and CDR2 is SVGIG (reference sequence). CDR3 length: 14 residues. The germline V and J ends were trimmed by 0 bases and 10 bases, with 15 bases remaining between them. Described time point: cycle 4 day 1 (C4D1), after about 6 weeks of nivolumab. Every patient had relapsed following autologous stem cell transplantation, and cohorts differed in brentuximab vedotin exposure. Remarks on this clone: Antigen unknown.

The chain joins TRBV30 to TRBJ1-4; D is undetermined. The sequence came from a human donor with classical Hodgkin lymphoma. Here the sequenced sample was peripheral blood mononuclear cells (PBMCs), taken before the fourth cycle of nivolumab. CDR3 region: CAWSVQTRVGKLFF. Here the CDR3 DNA reads TGTGCCTGGAGTGTACAGACCCGAGTCGGAAAACTGTTTTTT. Full variable domain (missing parts from reference TRBV30 and TRBJ1-4): SQTIHQWPATLVQPVGSPLSLECTVEGTSNPNLYWYRQAAGRGLQLLFYSVGIGQISSEVPQNLSASRPQDRQFILSSKKLLLSDSGFYLCAWSVQTRVGKLFFGSGTQLSVL.